The rows below give T cell receptor beta chains drawn from one sample of a study of regulatory T cells in long-lasting Graves disease. Using its own MiXCR run on the multiplex PCR reads, TCRdb lists one record per CDR3 protein. The sample shows more than 350,000 distinct CDR3 sequences, roughly a fifth of them seen only once. The material sequenced was peripheral blood mononuclear cells (PBMCs), taken when the disease was refractory, from a patient treated with antithyroid drugs. Receptor source: a female donor with Graves disease. The CDR3 runs from the conserved cysteine through the conserved F or W. Each record gives: clone size, J gene, V gene, D gene, CDR3 protein, CDR3 DNA. A D gene is named only where the DNA matches it firmly. Rows give clone size only sometimes, using once, few, many, or a class for an expanded clone.

abundance: NA; j_gene: TRBJ2-1; v_gene: TRBV7-2; d_gene: NA; CDR3aa: CASSLDSGFYNEQFF; CDR3nt: TGTGCCAGCAGCTTAGATTCAGGGTTCTACAATGAGCAGTTCTTC
abundance: NA; j_gene: TRBJ2-7; v_gene: TRBV20-1; d_gene: NA; CDR3aa: CSAKDSRLAYSYEQYF; CDR3nt: TGCAGTGCTAAAGATTCTCGGCTAGCGTATTCCTACGAGCAGTACTTC
abundance: NA; j_gene: TRBJ2-7; v_gene: TRBV6-1; d_gene: TRBD2; CDR3aa: CASSPPRAGGSYEQYF; CDR3nt: TGTGCCAGCAGTCCCCCTAGGGCGGGAGGGTCCTACGAGCAGTACTTC
abundance: NA; j_gene: TRBJ2-1; v_gene: TRBV13; d_gene: TRBD2; CDR3aa: CASSSLSGGRFEQFF; CDR3nt: TGTGCCAGCAGCTCCCTGTCGGGCGGGAGGTTTGAGCAGTTCTTC
abundance: few; j_gene: TRBJ2-7; v_gene: TRBV7-8; d_gene: TRBD1; CDR3aa: CASSKSGTGDREQYF; CDR3nt: TGTGCCAGCAGCAAGAGCGGGACAGGGGATCGCGAGCAGTACTTC
abundance: many; j_gene: TRBJ2-7; v_gene: TRBV2; d_gene: TRBD2; CDR3aa: CASSERLADYSYEQYF; CDR3nt: TGTGCCAGCAGTGAACGCCTAGCGGACTACTCCTACGAGCAGTACTTC
abundance: NA; j_gene: TRBJ2-4; v_gene: TRBV5-4; d_gene: NA; CDR3aa: CASSLPFKENIQYF; CDR3nt: TGTGCCAGCAGCTTGCCCTTTAAAGAAAACATTCAGTACTTC
abundance: few; j_gene: TRBJ2-5; v_gene: TRBV9; d_gene: TRBD1; CDR3aa: CASSAGTGGSETQYF; CDR3nt: TGTGCCAGCAGCGCGGGGACAGGCGGCTCAGAGACCCAGTACTTC
abundance: few; j_gene: TRBJ2-2; v_gene: TRBV30; d_gene: NA; CDR3aa: CAWSVGRTRPGELFF; CDR3nt: TGTGCCTGGAGTGTAGGCCGGACACGGCCCGGGGAGCTGTTTTTT
abundance: NA; j_gene: TRBJ2-2; v_gene: TRBV5-1; d_gene: NA; CDR3aa: CASSLGQMTGELFF; CDR3nt: TGCGCCAGCAGCTTGGGACAGATGACCGGGGAGCTGTTTTTT
abundance: few; j_gene: TRBJ2-5; v_gene: TRBV10-3; d_gene: TRBD2; CDR3aa: CAISEGGDQETQYF; CDR3nt: TGTGCCATCAGTGAGGGGGGGGACCAAGAGACCCAGTACTTC
abundance: few; j_gene: TRBJ2-2; v_gene: TRBV3-1; d_gene: NA; CDR3aa: CASSHEGVAGELFF; CDR3nt: TGTGCCAGCAGCCATGAGGGAGTGGCCGGGGAGCTGTTTTTT
abundance: NA; j_gene: TRBJ1-1; v_gene: TRBV19; d_gene: NA; CDR3aa: CASSLYRVWDNTEAFF; CDR3nt: TGTGCCAGTAGTCTATACAGGGTGTGGGACAACACTGAAGCTTTCTTT
abundance: many; j_gene: TRBJ2-5; v_gene: TRBV3-1; d_gene: TRBD2; CDR3aa: CASSQEGGTQETQYF; CDR3nt: TGTGCCAGCAGCCAAGAGGGAGGGACCCAAGAGACCCAGTACTTC
abundance: many; j_gene: TRBJ2-5; v_gene: TRBV11-2; d_gene: TRBD2; CDR3aa: CASNKGLAETQYF; CDR3nt: TGTGCCAGCAACAAGGGACTAGCGGAGACCCAGTACTTC
abundance: few; j_gene: TRBJ2-7; v_gene: TRBV20-1; d_gene: NA; CDR3aa: CSAPTRFEQYF; CDR3nt: TGCAGTGCGCCGACTAGGTTTGAGCAGTACTTC
abundance: many; j_gene: TRBJ1-2; v_gene: TRBV28; d_gene: TRBD1; CDR3aa: CASRSGTGDGYTF; CDR3nt: TGTGCCAGCAGATCCGGGACAGGGGACGGCTACACCTTC
abundance: many; j_gene: TRBJ2-2; v_gene: TRBV2; d_gene: NA; CDR3aa: CASTLGGGLPGELFF; CDR3nt: TGTGCCAGCACCCTTGGGGGGGGCTTGCCCGGGGAGCTGTTTTTT
abundance: few; j_gene: TRBJ2-2; v_gene: TRBV29-1; d_gene: NA; CDR3aa: CSVGFTTNTGELFF; CDR3nt: TGCAGCGTTGGATTTACCACGAACACCGGGGAGCTGTTTTTT
abundance: NA; j_gene: TRBJ2-2; v_gene: TRBV7-9; d_gene: TRBD2; CDR3aa: CASSSTSGRIAGELFF; CDR3nt: TGTGCCAGCAGCTCGACTAGCGGGAGGATCGCCGGGGAGCTGTTTTTT
abundance: NA; j_gene: TRBJ2-1; v_gene: TRBV19; d_gene: NA; CDR3aa: CASNGAAAYNEQFF; CDR3nt: TGTGCCAGTAATGGGGCAGCGGCCTACAATGAGCAGTTCTTC
abundance: many; j_gene: TRBJ2-7; v_gene: TRBV28; d_gene: NA; CDR3aa: CASSSDWSSYEQYF; CDR3nt: TGTGCCAGCAGTTCGGACTGGAGCTCCTACGAGCAGTACTTC